A single sample gave rise to the 8 T cell receptor beta chains below, sequenced in a study of cytomegalovirus exposure and HLA in healthy donors. Method: immunoSEQ multiplex PCR; TCRdb's copy keeps in-frame clones and lacks some. Altogether 100,000 to 150,000 clones are present, roughly 89% being singletons, with the ten largest covering more than 1.5%. Sequenced sample: PBMCs. The source of these receptors is a woman aged 18 to 35 in good health and CMV-seronegative.

The rearrangement links TRBV5-1 to TRBJ2-5; the D is unclear. Germline V gene sequence: CDR1 SGHRS, CDR2 YFSETQ. Trimming took 2 bases from V and 1 from J, leaving 6 bases between them. There are 13 residues in the CDR3. The CDR3 protein is CASSFGSQETQYF. The CDR3, as DNA: TGCGCCAGCAGCTTTGGCAGCCAAGAGACCCAGTACTTC.

The chain couples TRBV5-1 to TRBJ2-3; 10 bases fit TRBD2. The V segment lost 6 bases and the J segment 2 bases; nucleotides outside the gene matches: 9. Germline values: CDR1 SGHRS, CDR2 YFSETQ. This CDR3 has 16 residues. The DNA for the CDR3 is TGCGCCAGCAACTTTCAGCGGGAGGGCGACACAGATACGCAGTATTTT. It yields the protein CASNFQREGDTDTQYF.

The gene calls are TRBV19 and TRBJ1-5; D perhaps matches TRBD1 (6 bases). The CDR3 has 15 residues. Per germline, CDR1 LNHDA and CDR2 SQIVND (reference sequence). V dropped 5 bases and J dropped 0 bases, with 11 bases sitting between them. CDR3 coding DNA: TGTGCCAGTAGTGGAGGACAGATTAGCAATCAGCCCCAGCATTTT. It specifies CASSGGQISNQPQHF.

The chain carries TRBV5-4 and TRBJ2-5; unclear D gene. The CDR3 spans 12 residues. Germline V CDR1 and CDR2: SGHNT, YYREEE (reference sequence). V lost 7 bases and J lost 5, with 12 bases in between. The CDR3 sequence: CASAGSGETQYF. CDR3 sequence (DNA): TGTGCCAGCGCCGGGTCCGGGGAGACCCAGTACTTC.

J is TRBJ1-3 and V is TRBV7-6, with D maybe TRBD1 (5 bases). Germline CDR1 and CDR2: SGHVS and FNYEAQ. The CDR3 totals 14 residues. V shed 6 bases and J shed 2 bases, with 11 bases lying between them. The chain's CDR3 is CASSPGMAGNTIYF. CDR3 DNA sequence: TGTGCCAGCAGTCCAGGGATGGCTGGAAACACCATATATTTT.

The CDR3 nucleotides read TGTGCCAGCAGCCTACCTGGCCAGGGAATATACTCTGGGGCCAACGTCCTGACTTTC. It is translated as CASSLPGQGIYSGANVLTF. The J gene is TRBJ2-6, the V gene TRBV5-6; tentatively, D is TRBD1 (5 bases). V was cut by 4 bases and J by 0 bases, with 20 bases left in between. This CDR3 comprises 19 residues. The V gene's germline CDR1 is SGHDT and CDR2 YYEEEE.

This clone came up once. This chain connects TRBV30 to TRBJ1-2, with D possibly matching TRBD1 (5 bases). V gave up 0 bases and J gave up 8 bases, with 19 bases separating them. CDR1 is GTSNPN, CDR2 SVGIG, per germline (reference sequence). CDR3 length: 15 residues. This CDR3 reads CAWSVRLGQGGGYTF. The CDR3 DNA is TGTGCCTGGAGTGTACGTCTGGGGCAGGGAGGGGGCTACACCTTC.

CDR3 sequence: CASTPYWGGQAKNIQYF. CDR3 DNA sequence: TGTGCCAGCACTCCCTATTGGGGGGGGCAAGCCAAAAACATTCAGTACTTC. V usage is TRBV27 and J usage is TRBJ2-4, with D possibly being TRBD2 (7 bases). This CDR3 contains 17 residues. V lost 7 bases and J 0 bases, leaving 19 bases between the germline ends. CDR1 is MNHEY and CDR2 is SMNVEV in the germline V gene (reference sequence).